The clone carrying this T cell receptor beta chain was detected ten times or more. Its target is unknown. In germline, CDR1 is SQVTM, CDR2 ANQGSEA. The CDR3 is 11 amino acids. With 0 bases removed from V and 8 bases from J, the gap between germline ends came to 7 bases. The cDNA came from 5'RACE with 10-nucleotide random UMIs. Using its own MiXCR run on the 5' RACE reads, TCRdb lists one record per CDR3 protein. The data show almost 30,000 distinct CDR3 sequences, 9.5% to 13% seen once. This record belongs to a study of neurological immune-mediated disorders. Study-level findings and limits: Private repertoires in all groups were suggested, as expanded clones shared no CDR3 amino acid sequences across subjects. Falling below healthy controls, multiple sclerosis showed the least TCR clonal expansion, while HTLV-1-associated myelopathy showed the most.

PBMCs numbering 2 million and stored at -80 C yielded the unsorted libraries. What was sequenced was PBMCs. The rearrangement links TRBV29-1 to TRBJ1-2; D uncertain. The clonotype originates from a woman aged 60-70 years in good health. As DNA, the CDR3 is TGCAGCGTTGAAGATGCGGGGGGCTACACCTTC. Protein product: CSVEDAGGYTF. Using reference TRBV29-1 and TRBJ1-2 for the parts outside the CDR3, the full variable domain is SAVISQKPSRDICQRGTSLTIQCQVDSQVTMMFWYRQQPGQSLTLIATANQGSEATYESGFVIDKFPISRPNLTFSTLTVSNMSPEDSSIYLCSVEDAGGYTFGSGTRLTVV.